This entry lists 26 T cell receptor beta chains sequenced from one sample in a study of T cell changes during pregnancy in multiple sclerosis. Data came from immunoSEQ multiplex PCR; TCRdb stores just in-frame clones and leaves some out. The table has more than 50,000 clones, roughly 90% seen once. The source was peripheral blood, collected before pregnancy. The origin of the receptors is a female donor with multiple sclerosis, enrolled in a pregnancy study.

The chain is built from TRBV6-1 and TRBJ2-3, with 8 positions matching TRBD1. Per germline, CDR1 MNHNS and CDR2 SASEGT. V lost 4 bases and J lost 6; bases outside the gene matches: 6. CDR3 size: 14 residues. CDR3 in amino acids: CASSGQGYGDTQYF. The DNA of the CDR3 is TGTGCCAGCAGTGGACAGGGGTATGGGGATACGCAGTATTTT.

The table lists this clone with a count of one. The V gene is TRBV11-3, the J gene TRBJ2-7, with 13 bases identical to TRBD2. With V trimmed by 2 bases and J by 2 bases, 3 bases remained unmatched. The CDR3 has 16 residues. From germline, CDR1 is SGHNT and CDR2 YENEEA. CDR3 nucleotides: TGTGCCAGCAGCTTACGACTAGCGGGGGGTGCCTACGAGCAGTACTTC. It encodes CASSLRLAGGAYEQYF.

This clone was counted at least ten times. The chain carries TRBV6-4 and TRBJ2-3; 10 positions agree with TRBD2. Germline V CDR1 and CDR2: MRHNA, SNTAGT. There are 16 residues in the CDR3. V was pared by 2 bases and J by 2 bases, with 4 bases of the junction left unmatched. The CDR3, as DNA: TGTGCCAGCAGTGACGGAGCGGGGGGGCCCACAGATACGCAGTATTTT. Its translation: CASSDGAGGPTDTQYF.

V gene TRBV6-4 combines with J gene TRBJ1-3; D is ambiguous. The germline gives CDR1 MRHNA, CDR2 SNTAGT. Trimming took 3 bases from V and 0 from J, leaving 9 bases between them. This CDR3 is 15 amino acids long. As DNA, the CDR3 is TGTGCCAGCAGTGAGACATCGGACTCTGGAAACACCATATATTTT. It yields the protein CASSETSDSGNTIYF.

Only one count was recorded for this clone. The chain combines TRBV19 with TRBJ2-6; 7 nucleotides line up with TRBD1. The trim removed 7 bases at V and 0 bases at J, leaving 9 bases unmatched. This CDR3 has 17 amino acids. Germline V gene data show CDR1 as LNHDA and CDR2 as SQIVND (reference sequence). This CDR3 reads CASTRRQGLSGANVLTF. In DNA form, the CDR3 reads TGTGCCAGTACTAGGAGACAGGGCCTCTCTGGGGCCAACGTCCTGACTTTC.

The chain recombines TRBV28 with TRBJ1-2; tentative D call: TRBD1 (5 bases). Trimming took off 5 bases at V and 4 bases at J, with 17 bases between the two ends. Germline-derived CDR1 and CDR2 are MDHEN and SYDVKM. The CDR3 extends over 15 amino acids. The CDR3 DNA sequence: TGTGCCAGCAGTCCCTCAGACAGAAACTTCTATGGCTACACCTTC. This encodes CASSPSDRNFYGYTF.

This clone showed up just once. The CDR3 DNA reads as TGTGCCAGCAGCTTAGAGGGGGCGCGAGTCACTGAAGCTTTCTTT. Its protein is CASSLEGARVTEAFF. V usage is TRBV7-2 and J usage is TRBJ1-1, with 7 bases aligning to TRBD1. CDR1 and CDR2 from the germline V gene are SGHTA and FQGNSA. This CDR3 region has 15 residues. Trimming took 1 base from V and 4 from J; bases not matched to a gene: 6.

The chain combines TRBV7-2 with TRBJ2-2, with D maybe TRBD2 (7 bases). V gave up 6 bases and J gave up 9 bases, with 26 bases separating them. The length of the CDR3 is 17 residues. CDR1 is SGHTA, CDR2 FQGNSA, per germline. CDR3 sequence reads: CASSSPFVGGPIRELFF. DNA for the CDR3: TGTGCCAGCAGTTCCCCGTTCGTGGGGGGGCCTATCAGGGAGCTGTTTTTT.

This clone was observed once. The J gene is TRBJ1-1, the V gene TRBV11-2, with a weak D call TRBD1 (5 bases). The V gene's germline CDR1 is SGHAT and CDR2 FQNNGV. V lost 5 bases and J 3 bases, leaving 10 bases between the germline ends. This CDR3 is built from 13 residues. CDR3 amino acids: CASSQRGYTEAFF. The CDR3 DNA reads TGTGCCAGCAGCCAGCGGGGGTACACTGAAGCTTTCTTT.

The chain combines TRBV7-9 with TRBJ1-1; unclear D gene. Trimming stripped 5 bases from V and 4 bases from J, with 11 bases between. CDR1 and CDR2 (germline): SEHNR, FQNEAQ (reference sequence). The CDR3 contains 13 residues. The DNA for the CDR3 is TGTGCCAGCAGCCGATCGGGTGGCACTGAAGCTTTCTTT. Its translation: CASSRSGGTEAFF.

The CDR3 region has the DNA TGTGCCAGCAGCTTTGGGGCGGGAGAACAAGAGACCCAGTACTTC. This sequence encodes CASSFGAGEQETQYF. The J gene is TRBJ2-5, the V gene TRBV7-2, with 7 nucleotides matching TRBD2. From germline, CDR1 is SGHTA and CDR2 FQGNSA. This CDR3 contains 15 residues. V shed 3 bases, J shed 2 bases, and the junction held 6 bases outside the gene matches.

This clone came up once. The V gene is TRBV6-4, the J gene TRBJ2-3, with 12 bases aligning to TRBD2. Losses at the gene ends were 6 bases for V and 4 bases for J; bases not matched to a gene: 5. The CDR3 contains 15 residues. Germline V gives CDR1 MRHNA, CDR2 SNTAGT. CDR3 sequence reads: CASSLTSGGPDTQYF. In DNA form, the CDR3 reads TGTGCCAGCAGCCTGACTAGCGGGGGCCCAGATACGCAGTATTTT.

The chain carries TRBV6-5 and TRBJ1-4; possible D gene TRBD1, 6 bases. V was shortened by 7 bases and J by 5 bases, with 14 bases between the two germline ends. From germline, CDR1 is MNHEY and CDR2 SVGAGI. The CDR3 contains 14 residues. The CDR3 nucleotides read TGTGCCAGCACCTCGGACAGTCTCAATGAAAAACTGTTTTTT. It codes for CASTSDSLNEKLFF.

The chain is built from TRBV30 and TRBJ1-2; no reliable D call. There are 11 residues in the CDR3. Germline V gives CDR1 GTSNPN, CDR2 SVGIG (reference sequence). The germline V and J ends were trimmed by 3 bases and 3 bases, with 5 bases remaining between them. CDR3 loop: CAWRADYGYTF. The CDR3 bases are TGTGCCTGGAGGGCGGACTATGGCTACACCTTC.

CDR3 sequence reads: CASMGGAISYGYTF. As DNA, the CDR3 is TGTGCCAGTATGGGAGGGGCCATATCCTATGGCTACACCTTC. V usage is TRBV19 and J usage is TRBJ1-2, with D possibly matching TRBD1 (5 bases). The CDR3 has 14 residues. V shed 7 bases and J shed 4 bases, with 16 bases lying between them. The germline V gene has CDR1 LNHDA and CDR2 SQIVND (reference sequence). The full variable domain, its missing parts supplied by reference TRBV19 and TRBJ1-2, is DGGITQSPKYLFRKEGQNVTLSCEQNLNHDAMYWYRQDPGQGLRLIYYSQIVNDFQKGDIAEGYSVSREKKESFPLTVTSAQKNPTAFYLCASMGGAISYGYTFGSGTRLTVV.

This chain uses TRBV7-2 with TRBJ2-2; D uncertain. Per germline, CDR1 SGHTA and CDR2 FQGNSA. The CDR3 loop spans 15 amino acids. V dropped 7 bases and J dropped 0 bases, with 12 bases sitting between them. Here the CDR3 reads CASTPLGSNTGELFF. The CDR3 DNA reads TGTGCCAGCACCCCCCTCGGGTCGAACACCGGGGAGCTGTTTTTT.

The chain links TRBV7-9 to TRBJ2-7; D perhaps matches TRBD1 (6 bases). The germline V and J ends were trimmed by 5 bases and 3 bases, with 20 bases remaining between them. The V gene's germline CDR1 is SEHNR and CDR2 FQNEAQ (reference sequence). The CDR3 covers 16 residues. CDR3 region: CASSQPPGQGIYEQYF. Written as DNA, the CDR3 is TGTGCCAGCAGCCAACCGCCGGGACAAGGAATCTACGAGCAGTACTTC.

CDR3 in amino acids: CASSQEAGLSTDTQYF. The CDR3 DNA reads as TGCGCCAGCAGCCAAGAAGCGGGGTTGAGCACAGATACGCAGTATTTT. V gene TRBV4-3 combines with J gene TRBJ2-3, with 7 bases lining up with TRBD2. Germline CDR1 is LGHNA and CDR2 is YSLEER. V was pared by 0 bases and J by 0 bases, with 3 bases of the junction left unmatched. The CDR3 is 16 amino acids.

J is TRBJ1-1 and V is TRBV2; D not resolved. The germline gives CDR1 SNHLY, CDR2 FYNNEI. This CDR3 region has 16 residues. V was cut by 6 bases and J by 2 bases, with 19 bases left in between. CDR3 sequence reads: CASSRGTARGNTEAFF. CDR3 nucleotides: TGTGCCAGCAGCCGAGGAACAGCCCGGGGAAACACTGAAGCTTTCTTT.

Of note for this clone: A read error may produce the germline difference seen at one junction end. The CDR3 protein is CASSFDRTGELFF. CDR3 coding DNA: TGTGCTAGCAGCTTCGACAGGACCGGGGAGCTGTTTTTT. The V and J genes are TRBV7-7 and TRBJ2-2; a possible D gene is TRBD1 (6 bases). Germline V gene lookup returns CDR1 SSHAT and CDR2 FNYEAQ (reference sequence). CDR3 length: 13 amino acids.

The chain is built from TRBV9 and TRBJ2-7; perhaps TRBD1 as D (5 bases). Germline V gene lookup returns CDR1 SGDLS and CDR2 YYNGEE. This CDR3 has 17 amino acids. Trimming stripped 3 bases from V and 4 bases from J, with 23 bases between. CDR3 DNA: TGTGCCAGCAGCGGAGGCCCCAGTCCTAGGGGCCCTTACGAGCAGTACTTC. This gives the protein CASSGGPSPRGPYEQYF.

By sample fraction, this clone is medium-sized. The same CDR3 arises from other DNA sequences in this sample as well. J is TRBJ2-7 and V is TRBV6-1; 8 bases fit TRBD1. V was clipped by 3 bases and J by 1 base; unmatched bases: 2. CDR3 size: 14 residues. Looked up from germline, CDR1 is MNHNS and CDR2 is SASEGT. In nucleotides, the CDR3 is TGTGCCAGCAGTGAGGGGGACAGGTCCTACGAGCAGTACTTC. Protein product: CASSEGDRSYEQYF.

The CDR3 spells CASSLPGTGELFF. DNA for the CDR3: TGTGCCAGCAGCTTACCGGGGACCGGGGAGCTGTTTTTT. The chain combines TRBV7-9 with TRBJ2-2; TRBD2 is a possible D gene (5 bases). V was pared by 2 bases and J by 5 bases, with 6 bases between. Germline V lookup: CDR1 SEHNR, CDR2 FQNEAQ (reference sequence). There are 13 residues in the CDR3.

The genes are TRBV9 and TRBJ2-1; D is possibly TRBD2 (6 bases). The length of the CDR3 is 19 residues. Germline values: CDR1 SGDLS, CDR2 YYNGEE. Trimming stripped 0 bases from V and 2 bases from J, with 21 bases between. The CDR3 sequence is CASSVGAPRWGEAYNEQFF. CDR3 bases: TGTGCCAGCAGCGTAGGGGCTCCTCGTTGGGGGGAGGCCTACAATGAGCAGTTCTTC.

V usage is TRBV7-3 and J usage is TRBJ1-2; 7 nucleotides line up with TRBD1. Germline values: CDR1 SGHTA, CDR2 FQGTGA. This CDR3 is built from 14 residues. V gave up 0 bases and J gave up 8 bases; unmatched junction bases: 6. This CDR3 reads CASSLTDRPGGYTF. Here the CDR3 DNA reads TGTGCCAGCAGCTTAACGGACAGGCCGGGGGGCTACACCTTC.

The DNA of the CDR3 is TGTGCCAGCAGTGAGACCGGGGGAGGTCAGCCCCAGCATTTT. This gives the protein CASSETGGGQPQHF. V gene TRBV6-1 combines with J gene TRBJ1-5; possible D gene TRBD1, 5 bases. V lost 3 bases to trimming and J lost 6 bases, with 12 bases between them. In germline, CDR1 is MNHNS, CDR2 SASEGT. This CDR3 region has 14 residues.